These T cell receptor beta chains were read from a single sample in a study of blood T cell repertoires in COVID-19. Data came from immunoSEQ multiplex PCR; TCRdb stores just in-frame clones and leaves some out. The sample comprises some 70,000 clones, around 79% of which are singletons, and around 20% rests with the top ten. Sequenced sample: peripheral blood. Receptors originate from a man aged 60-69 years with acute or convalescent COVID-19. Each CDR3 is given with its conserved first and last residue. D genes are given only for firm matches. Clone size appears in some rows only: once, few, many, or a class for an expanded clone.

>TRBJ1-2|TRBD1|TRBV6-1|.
TGTGCCAGTGGGTTGGACAGGGAGGCCCCTGAGACCTTC
CASGLDREAPETF
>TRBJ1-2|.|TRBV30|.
TGTGCCTGGCAGAACTATGGCTACACCTTC
CAWQNYGYTF
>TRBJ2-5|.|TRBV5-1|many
TGCGCCAGCAGCTTCGCCGAGGGAGAGACCCAGTACTTC
CASSFAEGETQYF
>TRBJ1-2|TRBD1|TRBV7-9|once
TGTGCCAGCAGCACAGGGGGTTTGGATGGCTACACCTTC
CASSTGGLDGYTF
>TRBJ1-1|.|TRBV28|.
TGTGCCAGCAGTTCCTTAGGGGCCTACACTGAAGCTTTCTTT
CASSSLGAYTEAFF
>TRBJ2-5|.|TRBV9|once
TGTGCTTTGATGTGGTTCACTATCCGGTCGACCCAGTACTTC
CALMWFTIRSTQYF
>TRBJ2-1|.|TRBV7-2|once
TGTGCCAGCAGAACAACTAGTCGAAGCTCCTACAATGAGCAGTTCTTC
CASRTTSRSSYNEQFF
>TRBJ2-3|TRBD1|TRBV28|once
TGTGCCAGCAGTCTAAATCTCCGGGGGACAGGGGCCCCAGATACGCAGTATTTT
CASSLNLRGTGAPDTQYF
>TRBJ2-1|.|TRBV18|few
TGTGCCAGCTCACCGCAACTCGGGGAGCAGTTCTTC
CASSPQLGEQFF
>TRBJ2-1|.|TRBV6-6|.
TGTGCCAGCAGTCCGCTTCGGGGGAGGAATGACGACAATGAGCAGTTCTTC
CASSPLRGRNDDNEQFF
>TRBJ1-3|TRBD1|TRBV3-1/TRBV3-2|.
TGTGCCAGCAGCCAGGACAGGGACTCCGACACCATATATTTT
CASSQDRDSDTIYF
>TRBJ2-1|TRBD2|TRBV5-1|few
TGCGCCAGCAGCACGGGACTAGCGTACAATGAGCAGTTCTTC
CASSTGLAYNEQFF
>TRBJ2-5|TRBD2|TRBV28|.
TGTGCCAGCAGTTTACTAGCGGGAGTTGAGACCCAGTACTTC
CASSLLAGVETQYF